A single sample gave rise to the 22 T cell receptor beta chains below, sequenced in a study of a mutant IDH1 vaccine in newly diagnosed glioma. Specified time point: week 47, end of study. The investigators gave 300 ug of mutant IDH1 20-mer peptide in each vaccine dose, together with topical imiquimod. TCRdb's table, derived via immunoSEQ multiplex PCR, lists solely in-frame clones and lacks some. The sample holds almost 95,000 clones; about 90% are singletons and the top ten take approximately 0.8%. These receptors lack a known antigen. Here the sequenced sample was PBMCs, taken from a glioma patient whose treatment included an IDH1 peptide vaccine. These receptors were collected from a woman in her 50s with glioma.

Only one count was recorded for this clone. J is TRBJ1-2 and V is TRBV5-1, with a tentative D call TRBD1 (5 bases). This CDR3 contains 15 residues. Germline-derived CDR1 and CDR2 are SGHRS and YFSETQ. V was cut by 5 bases and J by 2 bases, with 16 bases left in between. CDR3 loop: CASSQTEGPNYGYTF. In DNA form, the CDR3 reads TGCGCCAGCAGTCAGACCGAGGGGCCCAACTATGGCTACACCTTC.

The chain is built from TRBV18 and TRBJ2-2, with TRBD2 identical over 7 bases. The CDR3 length is 16 residues. After removal of 1 base from V and 1 base from J, the junction contained 3 bases not matched to a gene. The germline V gene encodes CDR1 KGHSH and CDR2 LQKENI. The CDR3 nucleotides read TGTGCCAGCTCACCACAAAGCGGGAAGAACACCGGGGAGCTGTTTTTT. Amino acids: CASSPQSGKNTGELFF.

CDR3 in amino acids: CASSQAPDTFRYEQYF. The CDR3 coding sequence is TGCGCCAGCAGCCAAGCCCCGGACACTTTCCGCTACGAGCAGTACTTC. The chain recombines TRBV4-1 with TRBJ2-7, with D maybe TRBD1 (5 bases). CDR1 is MGHRA and CDR2 is YSYEKL in the germline V gene. Trimming shortened V by 1 base and J by 3 bases, and 16 bases separated the two germline ends. The CDR3 extends over 16 amino acids.

The genes are TRBV7-3 and TRBJ2-7; TRBD1 agrees at 9 bases. In germline, CDR1 is SGHTA, CDR2 FQGTGA. V lost 0 bases and J lost 7; bases outside the gene matches: 1. The CDR3 has 13 amino acids. This CDR3 is CASSLTGTGEQYF. The CDR3 region has the DNA TGTGCCAGCAGCTTAACCGGGACAGGGGAGCAGTACTTC.

The chain has TRBV10-2 and TRBJ2-2, with D perhaps TRBD2 (6 bases). Trimming took 6 bases from V and 1 from J, leaving 9 bases between them. Per germline, CDR1 WSHSY and CDR2 SAAADI. This CDR3 has 14 amino acids. CDR3 sequence: CASRVGGNTGELFF. In DNA form, the CDR3 reads TGCGCCAGCAGGGTGGGAGGGAACACCGGGGAGCTGTTTTTT.

The chain carries TRBV7-3 and TRBJ2-1, with a tentative D call TRBD2 (5 bases). The germline V gene has CDR1 SGHTA and CDR2 FQGTGA. This CDR3 contains 14 residues. V was cut by 2 bases and J by 9 bases, with 14 bases left in between. The CDR3 coding sequence is TGTGCCAGCAGCTTACTAGAGGCCGGAGGTGAGCAGTTCTTC. It is translated as CASSLLEAGGEQFF.

This clone was detected a few times. The chain is built from TRBV2 and TRBJ2-2, with a weak D call TRBD1 (5 bases). Germline V lookup: CDR1 SNHLY, CDR2 FYNNEI. V was trimmed by 6 bases and J by 5 bases, leaving 16 bases between them. This CDR3 spans 15 amino acids. The CDR3 sequence is CASRPTSGLTGELFF. As DNA, the CDR3 is TGTGCCAGCAGGCCTACATCAGGGCTGACCGGGGAGCTGTTTTTT. The whole variable domain, remainder taken from reference TRBV2 and TRBJ2-2, is EPEVTQTPSHQVTQMGQEVILRCVPISNHLYFYWYRQILGQKVEFLVSFYNNEISEKSEIFDDQFSVERPDGSNFTLKIRSTKLEDSAMYFCASRPTSGLTGELFFGEGSRLTVL.

V usage is TRBV6-4 and J usage is TRBJ2-6, with 7 bases identical to TRBD1. V was clipped by 2 bases and J by 6 bases; unmatched bases: 10. Germline CDR1 reads MRHNA; CDR2 reads SNTAGT. This CDR3 comprises 17 residues. This CDR3 reads CASSDKGATTEANVLTF. The CDR3 DNA is TGTGCCAGCAGTGACAAGGGGGCTACGACGGAGGCCAACGTCCTGACTTTC.

The chain joins TRBV9 to TRBJ2-2; 10 nucleotides match TRBD2. The CDR3 is made up of 16 amino acids. The V gene's germline CDR1 is SGDLS and CDR2 YYNGEE. J lost 8 bases, V lost 4 bases, and 11 bases had no gene match. The CDR3 bases are TGTGCCAGCAGCCCTTGGCCTAGCGGGAGAAAAGGGGAGCTGTTTTTT. Its protein product is CASSPWPSGRKGELFF.

The V gene is TRBV19, the J gene TRBJ2-1, with 12 bases aligning to TRBD2. The germline V gene has CDR1 LNHDA and CDR2 SQIVND (reference sequence). Trimming removed 5 bases from V and 5 bases from J; junction bases left unmatched: 7. The CDR3 has 16 amino acids. The CDR3 spells CASSVRLAGVNNEQFF. CDR3 in DNA: TGTGCCAGTAGTGTCCGACTAGCGGGAGTCAACAATGAGCAGTTCTTC.

The chain couples TRBV7-2 to TRBJ1-2; 7 bases agree with TRBD1. The germline V gene has CDR1 SGHTA and CDR2 FQGNSA. This CDR3 region has 17 residues. The ends lost 2 bases at V and 4 bases at J; junction bases unmatched: 13. Here the CDR3 reads CASSLRDSLPDLYGYTF. The CDR3, as DNA: TGTGCCAGCAGCTTACGGGACAGCTTACCTGACCTCTATGGCTACACCTTC.

The J gene is TRBJ1-4, the V gene TRBV29-1; D is uncertain. Trimming shortened V by 4 bases and J by 8 bases, and 17 bases separated the two germline ends. The V gene's germline CDR1 is SQVTM and CDR2 ANQGSEA. CDR3 size: 14 residues. CDR3 sequence: CSVAPDSAGEKLFF. The CDR3 DNA reads as TGCAGCGTTGCCCCTGACTCAGCGGGGGAAAAACTGTTTTTT.

A word on this clone: One junction end disagrees with the germline gene, perhaps due to a read error. V gene TRBV7-9 combines with J gene TRBJ2-7, with 9 bases that match TRBD1. Germline loops: CDR1 SEHNR, CDR2 FQNEAQ (reference sequence). The CDR3 totals 15 residues. CDR3 coding DNA: TGTGCCAGCAGCTTAGAGGGACAGGGTCCGCTGAGTAGGAACTTC. As protein: CASSLEGQGPLSRNF.

The V and J genes are TRBV18 and TRBJ1-1; D not certain. This CDR3 comprises 13 residues. With 3 bases removed from V and 6 bases from J, the gap between germline ends came to 11 bases. Germline lookup yields CDR1 KGHSH and CDR2 LQKENI. The CDR3 reads CASSPGFFSEAFF. DNA of the CDR3: TGTGCCAGCTCACCGGGATTTTTTTCTGAAGCTTTCTTT.

The V and J genes are TRBV5-1 and TRBJ2-7, with a tentative D call TRBD2 (5 bases). With 0 bases removed from V and 2 bases from J, the gap between germline ends came to 12 bases. Per germline, CDR1 SGHRS and CDR2 YFSETQ. The CDR3 contains 15 residues. CDR3 DNA: TGCGCCAGCAGCTTGGCCGATACGGGGACCTACGAGCAGTACTTC. Its protein is CASSLADTGTYEQYF.

J is TRBJ1-5 and V is TRBV6-6; 8 bases are shared with TRBD1. Germline V CDR1 and CDR2: MNHNY, SVGAGI (reference sequence). The ends lost 4 bases at V and 6 bases at J; junction bases unmatched: 8. This CDR3 has 15 residues. In DNA, the CDR3 is TGTGCCAGCAGTTCGGGACAGGCGTTTCTTCAGCCCCAGCATTTT. It yields the protein CASSSGQAFLQPQHF.

V gene TRBV2 combines with J gene TRBJ1-2; 9 bases line up with TRBD1. The CDR3 extends over 14 amino acids. V lost 10 bases to trimming and J lost 4 bases; unmatched junction nucleotides: 10. CDR1 SNHLY and CDR2 FYNNEI come from the germline V gene. Here the CDR3 DNA reads TGTGCCACAAGACAGGGGGGGTATTCCTATGGCTACACCTTC. Translated, it gives CATRQGGYSYGYTF.

The chain joins TRBV9 to TRBJ2-4; D may be TRBD2 (5 bases). From germline, CDR1 is SGDLS and CDR2 YYNGEE. V was pared by 0 bases and J by 4 bases, with 5 bases between. The CDR3 has 13 amino acids. For the CDR3, the DNA is TGTGCCAGCAGCGTAGCGGGGAAAAACATTCAGTACTTC. Its protein product is CASSVAGKNIQYF. The full variable domain, rest sourced from reference TRBV9 and TRBJ2-4, is DSGVTQTPKHLITATGQRVTLRCSPRSGDLSVYWYQQSLDQGLQFLIQYYNGEERAKGNILERFSAQQFPDLHSELNLSSLELGDSALYFCASSVAGKNIQYFGAGTRLSVL.

This clone showed up just a few times. Other nucleotide sequences from this sample produce the same CDR3. The genes are TRBV9 and TRBJ2-7, with D tentatively TRBD1 or TRBD2 (5 bases each). Between the trimmed V and J ends, which lost 2 bases and 2 bases, there was a span of 11 bases. The germline gives CDR1 SGDLS, CDR2 YYNGEE. The CDR3 is 14 residues long. CDR3 residues: CASSVGTATYEQYF. The CDR3 DNA sequence: TGTGCCAGCAGCGTTGGGACCGCAACCTACGAGCAGTACTTC.

The rearrangement links TRBV28 to TRBJ1-3; the D is unclear. Per the germline V gene, CDR1 is MDHEN and CDR2 is SYDVKM. CDR3 length: 15 residues. V lost 2 bases to trimming and J lost 0 bases, with 8 bases between them. CDR3 coding DNA: TGTGCCAGCAGTTTAGTGGCAGGCTCTGGAAACACCATATATTTT. Its translation: CASSLVAGSGNTIYF.

The rearrangement joins TRBV4-2 to TRBJ2-5; a possible D gene is TRBD1 (6 bases). Trimming took 6 bases from V and 4 from J, leaving 15 bases between them. Germline-derived CDR1 and CDR2 are LGHNA and YNFKEQ. The CDR3 contains 14 residues. CDR3 loop: CASSTQGMGETQYF. CDR3 sequence (DNA): TGTGCCAGCAGTACCCAGGGGATGGGAGAGACCCAGTACTTC.

This chain joins TRBV19 and TRBJ2-7; D remains ambiguous. Between the trimmed V and J ends, which lost 6 bases and 7 bases, there was a span of 22 bases. CDR3 length equals 15 residues. Germline CDR1 LNHDA, CDR2 SQIVND (reference sequence). In DNA form, the CDR3 reads TGTGCCAGTAGAAAAACCTGGAATGAAGCCGGGGAGCAGTACTTC. Translated, it gives CASRKTWNEAGEQYF.